A single sample gave rise to the 2 T cell receptor beta chains below, sequenced in a study of T cells in Graves' hyperthyroidism and ophthalmopathy. Amplified regions were TCR beta CDR3 sequences from RNA transcripts. An initial round of RT-PCR targeting the TCR CDR3 relied on the HTBI primer set. MiXCR, run by TCRdb on the multiplex PCR reads, gives a single entry per CDR3 protein. The profile shows 470,000 or so distinct CDR3 sequences, about 20% of them singletons. The sequencing sample was made of blood. The receptors stem from a man younger than 35 with Graves' hyperthyroidism.

This clonotype was detected only a few times. The chain is built from TRBV11-2 and TRBJ1-2; 10 nucleotides agree with TRBD1. The germline gives CDR1 SGHAT, CDR2 FQNNGV. The CDR3 is 18 residues long. The ends lost 5 bases at V and 4 bases at J; junction bases unmatched: 16. The CDR3 here is CASSTQYPRQGASYGYTF. The CDR3, as DNA: TGTGCCAGCAGCACCCAATATCCTCGACAGGGGGCTAGCTATGGCTACACCTTC. Drawing the rest from reference TRBV11-2 and TRBJ1-2, the complete variable domain is EAGVAQSPRYKIIEKRQSVAFWCNPISGHATLYWYQQILGQGPKLLIQFQNNGVVDDSQLPKDRFSAERLKGVDSTLKIQPAKLEDSAVYLCASSTQYPRQGASYGYTFGSGTRLTVV.

This clonotype was detected many times. The chain couples TRBV4-2 to TRBJ2-5, with D possibly matching TRBD2 (5 bases). The CDR3 is 18 amino acids. From germline, CDR1 is LGHNA and CDR2 YNFKEQ. The V gene lost 4 bases and the J gene lost 5 bases, with 26 bases spanning the gap. The CDR3 sequence is CASSLEGIGIVGGETQYF. CDR3 nucleotide sequence: TGTGCCAGCAGCCTTGAAGGTATTGGGATCGTAGGCGGGGAGACCCAGTACTTC.